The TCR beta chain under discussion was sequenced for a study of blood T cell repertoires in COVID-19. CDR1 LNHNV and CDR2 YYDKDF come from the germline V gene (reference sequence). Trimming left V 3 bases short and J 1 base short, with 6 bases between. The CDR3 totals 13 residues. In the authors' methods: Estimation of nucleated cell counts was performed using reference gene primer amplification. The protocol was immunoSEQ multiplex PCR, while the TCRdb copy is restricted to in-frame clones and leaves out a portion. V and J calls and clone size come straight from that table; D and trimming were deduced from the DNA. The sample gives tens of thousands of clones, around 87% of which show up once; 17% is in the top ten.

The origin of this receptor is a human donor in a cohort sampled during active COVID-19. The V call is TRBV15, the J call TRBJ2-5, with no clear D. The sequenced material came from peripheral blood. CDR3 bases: TGTGCCACCAGCAGGACGGGCCAAGAGACCCAGTACTTC. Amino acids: CATSRTGQETQYF.